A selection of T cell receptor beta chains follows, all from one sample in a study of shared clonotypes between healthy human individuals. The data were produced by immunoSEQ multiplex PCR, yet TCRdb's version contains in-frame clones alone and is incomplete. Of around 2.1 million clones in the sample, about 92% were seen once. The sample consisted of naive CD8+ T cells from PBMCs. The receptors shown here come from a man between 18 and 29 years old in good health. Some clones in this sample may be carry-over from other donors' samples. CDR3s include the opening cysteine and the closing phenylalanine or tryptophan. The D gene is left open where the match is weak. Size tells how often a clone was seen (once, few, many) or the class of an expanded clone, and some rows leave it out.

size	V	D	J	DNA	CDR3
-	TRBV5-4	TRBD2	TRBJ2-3	TGTGCCAGCAGCTTGGCCCCCAGCGGGGTGAGCACAGATACGCAGTATTTT	CASSLAPSGVSTDTQYF
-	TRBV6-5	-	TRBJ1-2	TGTGCCAGCAGTTACTCGGACAGCTTCTATGGCTACACCTTC	CASSYSDSFYGYTF
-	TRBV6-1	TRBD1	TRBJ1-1	TGTGCCAGCAGTGAATACAGGGGGACCAAAACTTATGAAGCTTTCTTT	CASSEYRGTKTYEAFF
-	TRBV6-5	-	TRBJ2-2	TGTGCCAGCAGTACGCCCTACACCGGGGAGCTGTTTTTT	CASSTPYTGELFF
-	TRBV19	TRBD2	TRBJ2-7	TGTGCCAGTAGTATGGCTCTAGCGGGCCGGTATTACGAGCAGTACTTC	CASSMALAGRYYEQYF
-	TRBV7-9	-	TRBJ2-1	TGTGCCAGCAGCTTAGAAAGCGTTTCCTACAATGAGCAGTTCTTC	CASSLESVSYNEQFF
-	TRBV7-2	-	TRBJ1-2	TGTGCCAGCAGCGCCGGGCGGGGGGCGCACCGTTATGGCTACACCTTC	CASSAGRGAHRYGYTF
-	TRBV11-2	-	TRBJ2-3	TGTGCCAGCAGCTTCCTTGGAGATACGCAGTATTTT	CASSFLGDTQYF
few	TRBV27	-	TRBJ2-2	TGTGCCAGCAGTTTTAGGACCGGGGAGCTGTTTTTT	CASSFRTGELFF
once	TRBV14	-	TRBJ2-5	TGTGCCAGCAGCCAAGACCAATTCCGGGAGACCCAGTACTTC	CASSQDQFRETQYF
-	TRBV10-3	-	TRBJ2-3	TGTGCCATCAGCCACCAGGAAGCAACAGATACGCAGTATTTT	CAISHQEATDTQYF
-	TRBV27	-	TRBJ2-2	TGTGCCAGCAGCTGGACAGTCTGGGCCGGGGAGCTGTTTTTT	CASSWTVWAGELFF
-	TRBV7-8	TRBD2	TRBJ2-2	TGTGCCAGCAGCGCCCGGGACTATCGGGACTGGTCGTACACCGGGGAGCTGTTTTTT	CASSARDYRDWSYTGELFF
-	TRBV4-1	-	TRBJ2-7	TGCGCCAGCAGCCAAATAACCCGGGACAACGAGCAGTACTTC	CASSQITRDNEQYF
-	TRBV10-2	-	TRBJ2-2	TGCGCCAGCAGTGAGTCGGGCAATTTTGCCGGGGAGCTGTTTTTT	CASSESGNFAGELFF
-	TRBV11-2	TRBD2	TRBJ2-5	TGTGCCAGCAGCTTAGCGGGGGGAAGATGGACCCAGTACTTC	CASSLAGGRWTQYF